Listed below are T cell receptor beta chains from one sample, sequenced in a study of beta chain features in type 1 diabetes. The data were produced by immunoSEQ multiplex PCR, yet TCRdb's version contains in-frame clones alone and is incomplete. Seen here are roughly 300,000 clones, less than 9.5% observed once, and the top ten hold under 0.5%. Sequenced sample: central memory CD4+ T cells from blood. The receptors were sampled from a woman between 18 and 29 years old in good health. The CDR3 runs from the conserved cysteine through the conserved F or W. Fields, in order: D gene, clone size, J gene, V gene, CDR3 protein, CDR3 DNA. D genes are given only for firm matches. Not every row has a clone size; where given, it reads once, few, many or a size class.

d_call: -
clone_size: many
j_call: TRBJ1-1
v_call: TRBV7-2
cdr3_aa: CASSLGLSNTEAFF
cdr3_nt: TGTGCCAGCAGCTTAGGGCTATCGAACACTGAAGCTTTCTTT

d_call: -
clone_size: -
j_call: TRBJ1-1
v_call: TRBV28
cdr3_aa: CASRQGNTEAFF
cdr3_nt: TGTGCCAGCAGACAGGGGAACACTGAAGCTTTCTTT

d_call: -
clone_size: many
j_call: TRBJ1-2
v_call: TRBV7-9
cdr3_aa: CASSLTEYGYTF
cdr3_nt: TGTGCCAGCAGCTTAACCGAATATGGCTACACCTTC

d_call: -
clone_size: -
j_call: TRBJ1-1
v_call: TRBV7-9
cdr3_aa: CASSPHDWNTEAFF
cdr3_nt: TGTGCCAGCAGCCCCCATGACTGGAACACTGAAGCTTTCTTT

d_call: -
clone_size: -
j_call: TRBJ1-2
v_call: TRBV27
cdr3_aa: CASTSLWTEVGYTF
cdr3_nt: TGTGCCAGCACCTCCCTTTGGACAGAGGTTGGCTACACCTTC

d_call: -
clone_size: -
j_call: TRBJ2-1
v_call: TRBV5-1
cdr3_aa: CASSFSQAYEQFF
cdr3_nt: TGCGCCAGCAGCTTTTCCCAGGCCTATGAGCAGTTCTTC

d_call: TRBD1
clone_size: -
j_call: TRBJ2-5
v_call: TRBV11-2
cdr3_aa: CASSFGQGAGETQYF
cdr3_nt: TGTGCCAGCAGCTTCGGACAGGGGGCAGGAGAGACCCAGTACTTC

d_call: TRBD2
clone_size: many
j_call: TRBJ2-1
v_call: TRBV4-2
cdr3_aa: CASSPRLAGALNNEQFF
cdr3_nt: TGTGCCAGCAGCCCCCGACTAGCGGGAGCCTTAAACAATGAGCAGTTCTTC

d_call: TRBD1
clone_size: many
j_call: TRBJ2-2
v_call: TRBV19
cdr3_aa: CASRPLQGTTGELFF
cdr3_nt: TGTGCCAGTAGACCACTACAGGGGACCACCGGGGAGCTGTTTTTT

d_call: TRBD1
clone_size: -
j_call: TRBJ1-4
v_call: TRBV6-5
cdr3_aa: CASRPGQGPNEKLFF
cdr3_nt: TGTGCCAGCAGACCAGGACAGGGGCCAAATGAAAAACTGTTTTTT

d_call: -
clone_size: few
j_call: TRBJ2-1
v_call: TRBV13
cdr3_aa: CASSLEGEQFF
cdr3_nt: TGTGCCAGCAGCTTAGAGGGTGAGCAGTTCTTC

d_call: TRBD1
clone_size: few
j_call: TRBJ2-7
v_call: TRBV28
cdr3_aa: CASSSKSTGFPYEQYF
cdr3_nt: TGTGCCAGCAGTTCCAAGTCGACAGGGTTTCCTTACGAGCAGTACTTC

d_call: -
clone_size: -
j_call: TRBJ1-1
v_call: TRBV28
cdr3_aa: CASSSPARQAFF
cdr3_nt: TGTGCCAGCAGTTCCCCAGCCAGACAAGCTTTCTTT

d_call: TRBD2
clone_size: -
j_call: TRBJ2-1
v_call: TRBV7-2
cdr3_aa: CASSLELATYHNEQFF
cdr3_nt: TGTGCCAGCAGCTTAGAACTAGCGACGTACCACAATGAGCAGTTCTTC

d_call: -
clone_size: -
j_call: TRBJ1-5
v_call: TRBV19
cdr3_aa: CASSPQGQRDQPQHF
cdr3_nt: TGTGCCAGTAGTCCGCAAGGACAGAGAGATCAGCCCCAGCATTTT

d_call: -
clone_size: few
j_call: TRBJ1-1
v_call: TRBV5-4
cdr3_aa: CASGAQNTEAFF
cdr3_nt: TGTGCCAGCGGGGCCCAGAACACTGAAGCTTTCTTT

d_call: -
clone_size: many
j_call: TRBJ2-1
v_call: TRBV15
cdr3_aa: CATSRDVGDQQFF
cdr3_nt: TGTGCCACCAGCAGAGATGTGGGGGACCAGCAGTTCTTC

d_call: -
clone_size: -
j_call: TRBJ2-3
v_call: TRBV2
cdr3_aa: CASSAQGLNTDTQYF
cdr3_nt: TGTGCCAGCAGTGCACAGGGCTTAAACACAGATACGCAGTATTTT

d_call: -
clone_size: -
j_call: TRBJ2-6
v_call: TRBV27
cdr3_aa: CASSPRVYSGANVLTF
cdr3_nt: TGTGCCAGCAGTCCCCGGGTGTACTCTGGGGCCAACGTCCTGACTTTC

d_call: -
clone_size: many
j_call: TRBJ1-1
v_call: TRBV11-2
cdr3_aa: CASSLERYGEAFF
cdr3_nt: TGTGCCAGCAGCTTAGAAAGGTACGGTGAAGCTTTCTTT